This TCR beta chain was recovered during a study of T cells in Graves' hyperthyroidism and ophthalmopathy (dated by TCRdb to the late 2010s). Background for the entire study: Peripheral blood was sampled at the time of initial diagnosis, prior to any treatment. To identify distinguishing TCR V-J signatures, a discovery cohort of some 100 patients was used, comprising 40 to 45 with Graves' ophthalmopathy and under 60 with stable Graves' hyperthyroidism. Whether ophthalmopathy could be predicted prospectively was tested in an independent validation cohort made up of 18 to 20 hyperthyroidism patients plus 17 patients who later progressed to ophthalmopathy. The roughly 91 discovery patients were randomly split 7:3 into training and test sets. Thyroid tissue and blood T-cell repertoires from more than 5 Graves' hyperthyroidism patients were also compared in the study. After sampling, hyperthyroidism patients received methimazole starting at 30 mg daily, and ophthalmopathy patients received high-dose intravenous methylprednisolone. The paper reports TCR Vbeta CDR3 sequencing of some 140 peripheral blood samples: approximately 41 ophthalmopathy, roughly 74 hyperthyroidism and around 17 progressor patients.

The TCR beta CDR3 regions were amplified from RNA transcripts. For the first round of RT-PCR on the TCR CDR3, the HTBI primer set was used together with the Qiagen OneStep RT-PCR kit. Libraries were constructed in a second round of multiplex PCR, after which size selection and purification were performed. Libraries were sequenced paired-end with 100 bp reads on an Illumina HiSeq2000. The study's own analysis went as follows. SOAPnuke was used to process the raw data, removing reads that contained adapters or uncalled bases, had a mean Phred below 15, or lacked an exact match to the constant primer or identifier. High-quality paired reads were merged using COPE v1.2.5, and each unique nucleotide sequence was defined as a clonotype. MiTCR v1.1 was used to align the clonotypes against IMGT TRBV, TRBD and TRBJ reference segments. Only V-J combinations with frequency above 0.0001, covering roughly 99% of repertoires, were analysed. A TCS score was defined as the ratio between F50 (clonal expansion) and ExV (chaos), using BLOSUM62-based TCRdist between CDR3 peptides within each V-J. Welch's t-statistics and random forest reduced 500 to 550 V-J features to roughly 13, which were used in a naive Bayes classifier (R e1071). TCRdb reprocessing: public reads trimmed at Q25 with fastp, clones called with MiXCR, in-frame beta chains kept. Rows are unified per CDR3 protein, each entry keeping the most common DNA and genes. The V and J calls here are based on TCRdb, not the publication. Here the sample has around 350,000 distinct CDR3 sequences; about 15% occur a single time. The ten largest clonotypes hold approximately 20% of the sample.

V trim: 6 bases; J trim: 6 bases; unmatched bases: 7. CDR1 and CDR2, per the germline V gene, are SNHLY and FYNNEI. CDR3 length: 13 amino acids, cysteine to phenylalanine. Here the CDR3 DNA is all that survives: 39 bases in frame from base 1. This clonotype appeared many times. The antigen it recognizes is unknown. No much larger clonotype is one base removed from it; base qualities were not supplied. Beyond this particular receptor, the publication reports: In validation, the model predicted progression to ophthalmopathy a median of 6.5 months before onset, with 65% to 71% sensitivity and about 72% specificity. No statistical method was used to fix the sample size in advance, and group allocation was not hidden from the investigators. Most expanded thyroid clonotypes (frequency above 0.001) were also detected in blood, suggesting blood repertoires may reflect thyroid immune responses. Ophthalmopathy was separated from stable hyperthyroidism by a 13 V-J signature model, with 85% to 90% sensitivity and approximately 84% specificity obtained in cross-validation and 80%/75% obtained in testing.

Ophthalmopathy patients had moderately to severely active disease, Clinical Activity Score of at least 3, NOSPECS grade of at least 4, and duration under 3 months. Patients with uncontrolled infections, other autoimmune diseases, pregnancy or lactation were excluded. Clinical symptoms, serum thyroxine and TRAb, thyroid ultrasound, and orbital computed tomography formed the basis for the diagnoses. PBMCs were isolated from 10 ml of fresh peripheral blood by Ficoll-Paque density gradient centrifugation. Total RNA was extracted using Trizol reagent, and RNA quality was assessed on an Agilent 2100 Bioanalyzer.

The chain joins TRBV2 to TRBJ2-5; 7 central nucleotides agree with TRBD1. The sequencing sample was made of blood. The sequence was obtained from a woman aged 55-70 years with Graves' ophthalmopathy. The sequenced DNA: TGTGCCAGCAGGCGACAGGGTGTGCAGACCCAGTACTTC. Its translation is CASRRQGVQTQYF.